Reported below is one T cell receptor (beta chain). Its antigen target is currently unknown. No base quality information exists; no much larger clone differs at one position. Library method: RT-PCR. The sequencer was an Illumina HiSeq 2500. The public reads were reanalyzed by TCRdb: fastp trimming at Q25, MiXCR alignment, in-frame beta chains only. Entries are consolidated by CDR3 protein sequence, retaining the most common genes and DNA. The sample profile shows 710,000 or so distinct CDR3 sequences; roughly 14% of them were found once. More than 9% of the sample lies in the top ten. This specimen comes from a study of response to subunit inactivated influenza vaccine (dated by TCRdb to the late 2010s). Turning to the overall study: Deep quantitative profiling of the T cell receptor repertoire was used in the study to follow responses to a trivalent subunit inactivated influenza vaccine.

V and J are truncated by 1 base and 6 bases respectively, leaving an intervening sequence of 7 bases. From the cysteine up to the phenylalanine, the CDR3 has a length of 12 residues. Kept here is only the CDR3 DNA, which spans 36 bases and is read in frame from base 1. For CDR1 and CDR2, the germline V gene lists LGHNA and YNFKEQ. Here is what the overall study found, with its caveats: The authors suggested that each seasonal influenza vaccination may recruit only a limited number of new T cells.

This receptor chain uses TRBV4-2 and TRBJ2-7, with the D gene too uncertain to name. This sample comprised PBMCs from blood, obtained approximately 12 days after vaccination. The sequence was obtained from a man aged 50 or older who received an inactivated influenza vaccine. Donor details come from another sample of the same person, matched by shared clones. The CDR3 reads as follows: CASSQVGGEQYF. The DNA sequence follows: TGTGCCAGCAGCCAAGTCGGTGGCGAGCAGTACTTC.